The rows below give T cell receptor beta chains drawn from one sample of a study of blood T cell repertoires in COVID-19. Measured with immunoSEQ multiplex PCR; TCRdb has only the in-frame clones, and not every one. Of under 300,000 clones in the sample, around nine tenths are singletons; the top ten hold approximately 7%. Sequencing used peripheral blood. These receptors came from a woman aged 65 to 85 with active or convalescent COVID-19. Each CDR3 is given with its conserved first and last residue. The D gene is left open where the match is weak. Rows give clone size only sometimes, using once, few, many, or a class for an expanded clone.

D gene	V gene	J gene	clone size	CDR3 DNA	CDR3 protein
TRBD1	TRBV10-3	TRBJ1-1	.	TGTGCCACGTTGGACAGGGGCGAAGGCACTGAAGCTTTCTTT	CATLDRGEGTEAFF
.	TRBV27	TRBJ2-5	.	TGTGCCAGCAGTTTCAGAATTCAAGAGACCCAGTACTTC	CASSFRIQETQYF
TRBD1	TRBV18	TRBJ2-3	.	TGTGCCAGCTCACCCCCGGGACAGGGGATCGCAGATACGCAGTATTTT	CASSPPGQGIADTQYF
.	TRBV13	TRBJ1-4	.	TGTGCCAGCAGCCCCCGGTGGCCGGGGGATGAAAAACTGTTTTTT	CASSPRWPGDEKLFF
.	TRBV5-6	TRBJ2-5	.	TGTGCCAGCAGCTTAGAGGGATTAGGAAAAGAGACCCAGTACTTC	CASSLEGLGKETQYF
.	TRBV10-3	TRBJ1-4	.	TGTGCCATCAGTGAGCTAGGTGGCTCCGAAAAACTGTTTTTT	CAISELGGSEKLFF
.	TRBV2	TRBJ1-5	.	TGTGCCAGCAGTGAACAGGGTACCAATCAGCCCCAGCATTTT	CASSEQGTNQPQHF
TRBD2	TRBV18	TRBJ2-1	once	TGTGCCAGCTCACCACCAAGGGGGGTGGTAGCGGGGGCCGAATCCTACAATGAGCAGTTCTTC	CASSPPRGVVAGAESYNEQFF
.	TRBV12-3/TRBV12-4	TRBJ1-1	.	TGTGCCAGCCGTTCAGGGCCCAACACTGAAGCTTTCTTT	CASRSGPNTEAFF
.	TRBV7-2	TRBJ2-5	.	TGTGCCAGCAGCCACACTCAGGGGTCGGGGGAGACCCAGTACTTC	CASSHTQGSGETQYF
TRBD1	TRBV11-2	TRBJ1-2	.	TGTGCCAGCAGCCCCGGGACAGAGTATGGCTACACCTTC	CASSPGTEYGYTF
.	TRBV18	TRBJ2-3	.	TGTGCCAGCTCACCGGCCGGGAGCACAGATACGCAGTATTTT	CASSPAGSTDTQYF
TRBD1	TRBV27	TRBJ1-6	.	TGTGCCAGCAACGACAGGGCAGGATCACCCCTCCACTTT	CASNDRAGSPLHF
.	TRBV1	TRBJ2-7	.	TGCACCAGCAGCCGGTTAGTTGGACTGACCTACGAGCAGTACTTC	CTSSRLVGLTYEQYF
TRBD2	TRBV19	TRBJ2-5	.	TGTGCCAGTAGTCCCCCCCGCGGGGGACAAGAGACCCAGTACTTC	CASSPPRGGQETQYF
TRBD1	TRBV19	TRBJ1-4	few	TGTGCCAGTACTCCGACAGGGTTGTCAGCCTCGAATGAAAAACTGTTTTTT	CASTPTGLSASNEKLFF
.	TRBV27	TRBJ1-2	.	TGTGCCAGCAGTTCGGGGGCTAACTATGGCTACACCTTC	CASSSGANYGYTF
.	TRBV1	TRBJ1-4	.	TGCACCAGCAGCTCTCGAAACGGGGGGATTAATGAAAAACTGTTTTTT	CTSSSRNGGINEKLFF
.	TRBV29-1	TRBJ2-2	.	TGCAGCGTTGTTTTGGAGACGGCGAACACCGGGGAGCTGTTTTTT	CSVVLETANTGELFF
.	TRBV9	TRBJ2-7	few	TGTGCCAGCAGCGTAGGGAGATCCTCCTACGAGCAGTACTTC	CASSVGRSSYEQYF
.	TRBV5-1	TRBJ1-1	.	TGCGCCAGCAGCTTGTTTTCAGGGGCAGGAGCTTTCTTT	CASSLFSGAGAFF
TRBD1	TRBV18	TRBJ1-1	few	TGTGCCAGCTCAGGGACAGCCACTGAAGCTTTCTTT	CASSGTATEAFF
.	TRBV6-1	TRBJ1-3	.	TGTGCCAGCAGTGAAGGGGCAGGGTCGAACACCATATATTTT	CASSEGAGSNTIYF
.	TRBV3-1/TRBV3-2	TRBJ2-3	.	TGTGCCAGCAGCCAGGCAGGGCATCTTCTAGATACGCAGTATTTT	CASSQAGHLLDTQYF